The 18 T cell receptor beta chains presented below share a single source sample, sequenced in a study of cytomegalovirus exposure and HLA in healthy donors. The PCR contained 60 Vbeta and 13 Jbeta primers. Sequencing used immunoSEQ multiplex PCR; TCRdb keeps in-frame clones, though not all of them. The table includes 200,000 to 250,000 clones, around 80% detected once. The sequenced sample was PBMCs. Receptors originate from a woman aged 60-75 years in good health and CMV-seropositive.

The CDR3 spells CASRNGDEQYF. DNA of the CDR3: TGCGCCAGCAGAAATGGAGACGAGCAGTACTTC. The chain employs TRBV5-1 and TRBJ2-7, with no clear D. Germline-derived CDR1 and CDR2 are SGHRS and YFSETQ. Trimming took off 5 bases at V and 5 bases at J, with 8 bases between the two ends. The length of the CDR3 is 11 residues.

CDR3 sequence reads: CASSGVYYEQYF. The CDR3 DNA follows: TGCGCCTCCTCGGGGGTCTACTACGAGCAGTACTTC. V gene TRBV5-1 combines with J gene TRBJ2-7, with a weak D call TRBD2 (6 bases). The CDR3 covers 12 residues. Trimming stripped 10 bases from V and 3 bases from J, with 14 bases between. Per germline, CDR1 SGHRS and CDR2 YFSETQ.

This chain joins TRBV27 and TRBJ1-2, with TRBD1 as a possible D gene (5 bases). The V gene's germline CDR1 is MNHEY and CDR2 SMNVEV (reference sequence). V was trimmed by 0 bases and J by 0 bases, leaving 14 bases between them. The CDR3 is made up of 17 amino acids. CDR3 sequence reads: CASSLSGPGISNYGYTF. The CDR3 coding sequence is TGTGCCAGCAGTTTATCCGGCCCAGGGATTTCTAACTATGGCTACACCTTC.

The gene calls are TRBV29-1 and TRBJ2-5; 7 positions agree with TRBD1. Germline CDR1 is SQVTM and CDR2 is ANQGSEA. The trim removed 6 bases at V and 0 bases at J, leaving 10 bases unmatched. The CDR3 is 15 residues long. As DNA, the CDR3 is TGCAGCGTGGGAAACAGGGGACGGTACCAAGAGACCCAGTACTTC. As protein: CSVGNRGRYQETQYF. Full variable domain (rest looked up from reference TRBV29-1 and TRBJ2-5): SAVISQKPSRDICQRGTSLTIQCQVDSQVTMMFWYRQQPGQSLTLIATANQGSEATYESGFVIDKFPISRPNLTFSTLTVSNMSPEDSSIYLCSVGNRGRYQETQYFGPGTRLLVL.

V gene TRBV5-1 combines with J gene TRBJ2-3; 11 bases fit TRBD2. Trimming took 6 bases from V and 1 from J; bases not matched to a gene: 4. The CDR3 runs 15 residues. Germline CDR1 SGHRS, CDR2 YFSETQ. For the CDR3, the DNA is TGCGCCAGCACCCTACTAGCGGGAGGCACAGATACGCAGTATTTT. This codes for CASTLLAGGTDTQYF.

The rearrangement links TRBV5-1 to TRBJ1-1; maybe TRBD1 (6 bases). Trimming took 0 bases from V and 5 from J, leaving 8 bases between them. Germline values: CDR1 SGHRS, CDR2 YFSETQ. CDR3 length equals 13 residues. Written as DNA, the CDR3 is TGCGCCAGCAGCTTGGACGGGACAACTGAAGCTTTCTTT. Translated, it gives CASSLDGTTEAFF.

The chain combines TRBV10-1 with TRBJ2-3; TRBD1 might be the D (6 bases). The CDR3 is made up of 13 amino acids. V shed 9 bases and J shed 2 bases, with 12 bases lying between them. Germline V gene sequence: CDR1 WNHNN, CDR2 SYGVQD (reference sequence). CDR3 in DNA: TGCGCCAGTTCGTTGGGGGCCACAGATACGCAGTATTTT. Its protein product is CASSLGATDTQYF.

The sample holds a few counts of this clone. This chain uses TRBV6-6 with TRBJ1-5; possible D gene TRBD1, 5 bases. The CDR3 is made up of 13 amino acids. The germline V and J ends were trimmed by 4 bases and 5 bases, with 9 bases remaining between them. Germline V gives CDR1 MNHNY, CDR2 SVGAGI (reference sequence). The CDR3 DNA sequence: TGTGCCAGCAGTTCCGACAGCGATCAGCCCCAGCATTTT. Its protein is CASSSDSDQPQHF.

The rearrangement links TRBV15 to TRBJ1-1; D gene unclear. V was cut by 3 bases and J by 2 bases, with 13 bases left in between. Germline CDR1 reads LNHNV; CDR2 reads YYDKDF (reference sequence). CDR3 length: 15 residues. The CDR3 coding sequence is TGTGCCACCAGCAGGTATCGAACTCCAAACACTGAAGCTTTCTTT. Its translation: CATSRYRTPNTEAFF.

This rearrangement joins TRBV28 to TRBJ1-1, with a tentative D call TRBD1 (5 bases). The CDR3 runs 13 residues. Germline V gene lookup returns CDR1 MDHEN and CDR2 SYDVKM. With 3 bases removed from V and 5 bases from J, the gap between germline ends came to 10 bases. In DNA, the CDR3 is TGTGCCAGCAGTTTTTACCAGGGAACTGAAGCTTTCTTT. Protein: CASSFYQGTEAFF.

The chain is built from TRBV27 and TRBJ2-5; 8 nucleotides align to TRBD1. The tail of the sequence fits TRBJ2-7 better, so the J call may be wrong. CDR1 and CDR2 (germline): MNHEY, SMNVEV (reference sequence). This CDR3 comprises 15 residues. The CDR3 nucleotides read TGTGCCAGCAGTTTAAGCGACAGGGGACCCTACGAGCAGTACTTC. As protein: CASSLSDRGPYEQYF.

In its sample, this clone was seen a few times. The gene calls are TRBV20-1 and TRBJ2-3, with D unclear. The CDR3 runs to 11 residues. V was pared by 7 bases and J by 5 bases, with 10 bases between. Germline CDR1 reads DFQATT; CDR2 reads SNEGSKA (reference sequence). The CDR3 is CSGVLLDTQYF. The CDR3 DNA reads as TGCAGTGGTGTCCTTCTAGATACGCAGTATTTT.

The chain couples TRBV2 to TRBJ2-5, with D perhaps TRBD2 (6 bases). TRBJ2-7 explains the end of the DNA better; the J call may be wrong. This CDR3 is built from 12 residues. Germline-derived CDR1 and CDR2 are SNHLY and FYNNEI. The CDR3: CATTGVADEQYF. CDR3 DNA: TGTGCCACCACGGGGGTTGCGGACGAGCAGTACTTC.

The rearrangement links TRBV9 to TRBJ2-5, with a weak D call TRBD1 (6 bases). CDR3 length equals 14 residues. Per germline, CDR1 SGDLS and CDR2 YYNGEE. V dropped 0 bases and J dropped 5 bases, with 11 bases sitting between them. CDR3 amino acids: CASSVGGLGETQYF. The CDR3 nucleotides are TGTGCCAGCAGCGTAGGGGGGCTGGGGGAGACCCAGTACTTC.

The chain is built from TRBV5-1 and TRBJ1-1; 8 positions agree with TRBD1. V lost 1 base and J lost 1; bases outside the gene matches: 3. The CDR3 spans 15 residues. Germline V gene sequence: CDR1 SGHRS, CDR2 YFSETQ. CDR3 nucleotides: TGCGCCAGCAGCTTGAATGGACAGGGGAACACTGAAGCTTTCTTT. Amino acid sequence: CASSLNGQGNTEAFF.

The rearrangement joins TRBV12-5 to TRBJ1-2; D is ambiguous. The V gene lost 6 bases and the J gene lost 3 bases, with 11 bases spanning the gap. The CDR3 consists of 13 residues. Germline lookup yields CDR1 LGHNT and CDR2 FRNRAP. As DNA, the CDR3 is TGTGCTAGTGGCGAAAGTGGCTACTATGGCTACACCTTC. It codes for CASGESGYYGYTF. Based on the CDR3 plus reference TRBV12-5 and TRBJ1-2, the full variable domain is DARVTQTPRHKVTEMGQEVTMRCQPILGHNTVFWYRQTMMQGLELLAYFRNRAPLDDSGMPKDRFSAEMPDATLATLKIQPSEPRDSAVYFCASGESGYYGYTFGSGTRLTVV.

The rearrangement links TRBV28 to TRBJ2-2; 9 bases are a match to TRBD2. Per the germline V gene, CDR1 is MDHEN and CDR2 is SYDVKM. The trim removed 10 bases at V and 2 bases at J, leaving 5 bases unmatched. CDR3 length: 14 residues. CDR3 in DNA: TGTGCCACCGCGACTAGCGGAAACACCGGGGAGCTGTTTTTT. The encoded protein is CATATSGNTGELFF. The full variable domain, with the rest looked up from reference TRBV28 and TRBJ2-2, is DVKVTQSSRYLVKRTGEKVFLECVQDMDHENMFWYRQDPGLGLRLIYFSYDVKMKEKGDIPEGYSVSREKKERFSLILESASTNQTSMYLCATATSGNTGELFFGEGSRLTVL.

This sequence joins TRBV29-1 and TRBJ2-7; 8 bases match TRBD2. This CDR3 is 15 amino acids long. Germline loops: CDR1 SQVTM, CDR2 ANQGSEA. J gave up 3 bases and V 1 base, and 8 bases lay outside the gene matches. CDR3 in amino acids: CSVEGAGVGNYEQYF. The CDR3 DNA reads as TGCAGCGTTGAAGGAGCGGGGGTCGGGAACTACGAGCAGTACTTC.